A single sample gave rise to the 14 T cell receptor beta chains below, sequenced in a study of T cells after yellow fever vaccination (dated by TCRdb to the late 2010s). The receptor library was made with 5' RACE. The run used an Illumina HiSeq 2500. The raw public data were reprocessed by TCRdb itself: fastp quality trimming at Q25, MiXCR clonotype calling, in-frame beta chains only. Duplicate CDR3 protein sequences are folded into a single record with the most common DNA and genes. Here the sample has around 340,000 distinct CDR3 sequences; 8.7% occur a single time. Of the sample, more than 15% is held by the ten largest clones. Taken with the paper, the label for treatment or condition translates to: live attenuated yellow fever vaccine strain. Sample: PBMCs, taken on the day of the first yellow fever vaccination. These TCRs come from a man between 18 and 29 years old who received the YFV17D yellow fever vaccine.

In its sample, this clonotype was seen a few times. This sequence joins TRBV7-2 and TRBJ2-5, with 11 bases aligning to TRBD1. This CDR3 comprises 15 residues. Germline CDR1 and CDR2: SGHTA and FQGNSA. After removal of 5 bases from V and 4 bases from J, the junction contained 6 bases not matched to a gene. CDR3 coding DNA: TGTGCCAGCAGCCGACCCGGACAGGGGGCAGAGACCCAGTACTTC. This translates into CASSRPGQGAETQYF. Complete variable domain (other parts from reference TRBV7-2 and TRBJ2-5): GAGVSQSPSNKVTEKGKDVELRCDPISGHTALYWYRQSLGQGLEFLIYFQGNSAPDKSGLPSDRFSAERTGGSVSTLTIQRTQQEDSAVYLCASSRPGQGAETQYFGPGTRLLVL.

This clonotype was counted many times. The chain carries TRBV5-1 and TRBJ2-5, with D hard to call. Germline V gene lookup returns CDR1 SGHRS and CDR2 YFSETQ. The CDR3 has 16 residues. Trimming removed 3 bases from V and 4 bases from J, with 19 bases in between. CDR3 sequence: CASSSTIGGGGETQYF. As DNA, the CDR3 is TGCGCCAGCAGCTCAACGATCGGCGGTGGCGGAGAGACCCAGTACTTC.

The chain combines TRBV18 with TRBJ1-4; tentative D call: TRBD1 (5 bases). This CDR3 contains 16 residues. Germline V CDR1 and CDR2: KGHSH, LQKENI. V was pared by 2 bases and J by 7 bases, with 17 bases between. The CDR3 DNA is TGTGCCAGCTCACCAATTAGACAGCCAACCCCTGAAAAACTGTTTTTT. It specifies CASSPIRQPTPEKLFF.

The chain links TRBV19 to TRBJ2-6; D not certain. The CDR3 is 14 amino acids. Trimming stripped 7 bases from V and 4 bases from J, with 11 bases between. In germline, CDR1 is LNHDA, CDR2 SQIVND (reference sequence). Here the CDR3 DNA reads TGTGCCAGTAATGACCCACCGGGGGCCAACGTCCTGACTTTC. It yields the protein CASNDPPGANVLTF. The full variable domain, its missing parts supplied by reference TRBV19 and TRBJ2-6, is DGGITQSPKYLFRKEGQNVTLSCEQNLNHDAMYWYRQDPGQGLRLIYYSQIVNDFQKGDIAEGYSVSREKKESFPLTVTSAQKNPTAFYLCASNDPPGANVLTFGAGSRLTVL.

The chain is built from TRBV6-4 and TRBJ2-1, with 10 positions matching TRBD2. Germline CDR1 reads MRHNA; CDR2 reads SNTAGT. Unmatched junction bases numbered 4, after V lost 7 bases and J lost 4 bases. The CDR3 totals 14 residues. The CDR3 sequence: CASILSGGYNEQFF. As DNA, the CDR3 is TGTGCCAGCATACTTAGCGGGGGGTACAATGAGCAGTTCTTC.

This clonotype occurred many times. This chain links TRBV11-2 with TRBJ1-6; 8 bases match TRBD1. The CDR3 loop spans 18 amino acids. The V gene end was trimmed by 3 bases and the J gene end by 5 bases; junction bases not matched to a gene: 12. Germline lookup yields CDR1 SGHAT and CDR2 FQNNGV. CDR3 nucleotides: TGTGCCAGCAGCTTTTTCGCCATGGGGACAGGTGATAATTCACCCCTCCACTTT. Translating it yields CASSFFAMGTGDNSPLHF.

A few counts support this clonotype. The V gene is TRBV6-2 or TRBV6-3, the J gene TRBJ2-1; 8 bases fit TRBD1. This CDR3 is 18 amino acids long. Trimming removed 2 bases from V and 0 bases from J; junction bases left unmatched: 9. In germline, CDR1 is MNHEY, CDR2 SVGEGT. The CDR3 sequence: CASSYDARGPGSYNEQFF. The CDR3 coding sequence is TGTGCCAGCAGTTACGACGCCAGGGGGCCAGGCTCCTACAATGAGCAGTTCTTC.

This chain joins TRBV12-3 or TRBV12-4 and TRBJ2-5; D is perhaps TRBD1 or TRBD2 (5 bases each). With 3 bases removed from V and 4 bases from J, the gap between germline ends came to 9 bases. This CDR3 contains 13 residues. In DNA, the CDR3 is TGTGCCAGCAGTTTGTGGGACCCAGAGACCCAGTACTTC. The encoded protein is CASSLWDPETQYF.

This clonotype was picked up a small number of times. The V call is TRBV7-9, the J call TRBJ2-5; 11 bases agree with TRBD1. The CDR3 extends over 15 amino acids. J lost 5 bases, V lost 2 bases, and 4 bases had no gene match. Germline values: CDR1 SEHNR, CDR2 FQNEAQ (reference sequence). The CDR3 is CASSLRTGGRETQYF. Written as DNA, the CDR3 is TGTGCCAGCAGCTTACGGACAGGGGGCCGGGAGACCCAGTACTTC.

The chain links TRBV15 to TRBJ1-5; a weak D match, TRBD1 (6 bases). The CDR3 has 15 amino acids. The V and J ends lost 6 bases and 9 bases respectively, with 21 bases between them. Germline-derived CDR1 and CDR2 are LNHNV and YYDKDF (reference sequence). CDR3 DNA: TGTGCCACCAGTATGGCGAACACAGGGTTTCGGCCCCAGCATTTT. Protein product: CATSMANTGFRPQHF.

This clonotype showed up just a few times. V usage is TRBV5-1 and J usage is TRBJ2-2; 7 nucleotides agree with TRBD1. Germline-derived CDR1 and CDR2 are SGHRS and YFSETQ. The CDR3 consists of 14 residues. Unmatched junction bases numbered 9, after V lost 6 bases and J lost 7 bases. As DNA, the CDR3 is TGCGCCAGCAAACCTACAGGGGAAGGCGGGGAGCTGTTTTTT. It is translated as CASKPTGEGGELFF.

This clonotype was observed a handful of times. The chain carries TRBV6-4 and TRBJ2-4, with 10 bases fitting TRBD1. The germline V gene has CDR1 MRHNA and CDR2 SNTAGT. The CDR3 covers 15 residues. After removal of 1 base from V and 4 bases from J, the junction contained 1 base not matched to a gene. CDR3 sequence (DNA): TGTGCCAGCAGTGACTGGACAGGGGGAAAAAACATTCAGTACTTC. Translation: CASSDWTGGKNIQYF.

This clonotype was counted many times. The genes are TRBV4-1 and TRBJ1-4; D is uncertain. The CDR3 runs 16 residues. Trimming cost V 2 bases and J 1 base, with 11 bases left between them. Germline CDR1 and CDR2: MGHRA and YSYEKL. The CDR3 loop reads CASSQPTAKTNEKLFF. In DNA, the CDR3 is TGCGCCAGCAGCCAACCCACCGCGAAAACTAATGAAAAACTGTTTTTT.

The chain is built from TRBV4-1 and TRBJ1-3; TRBD1 might be the D (5 bases). The germline gives CDR1 MGHRA, CDR2 YSYEKL. The CDR3 covers 16 residues. V was cut by 2 bases and J by 0 bases, with 11 bases left in between. The CDR3 sequence is CASSQWDGSSGNTIYF. Written as DNA, the CDR3 is TGCGCCAGCAGCCAATGGGACGGGAGCTCTGGAAACACCATATATTTT.